The rows below give T cell receptor beta chains drawn from one sample of a study of blood T cell repertoires in COVID-19. Produced via immunoSEQ multiplex PCR; TCRdb's table is partial and in-frame only. The table records more than 20,000 clones, 88% of them present only once. Material for sequencing was peripheral blood. These receptors came from a man between 65 and 85 years old with acute or convalescent COVID-19. Each CDR3 is given with its conserved first and last residue. A D gene is named only where the DNA matches it firmly.

D gene	V gene	J gene	CDR3 protein	CDR3 DNA
-	TRBV2	TRBJ1-1	CASSEEGVNTEAFF	TGTGCCAGCAGTGAAGAAGGGGTGAACACTGAAGCTTTCTTT
TRBD1	TRBV7-9	TRBJ2-7	CASSFVTGTGYEQYF	TGTGCCAGCAGCTTCGTTACCGGGACAGGGTACGAGCAGTACTTC
TRBD1	TRBV10-3	TRBJ2-1	CAISGDRGTAEQFF	TGTGCCATCAGTGGGGACAGGGGGACGGCTGAGCAGTTCTTC
-	TRBV27	TRBJ2-4	CASSSLGLAKNIQYF	TGTGCCAGCTCCTCGTTAGGACTAGCCAAAAACATTCAGTACTTC
-	TRBV27	TRBJ1-2	CASSFSGSHGYTF	TGTGCCAGCAGTTTCAGCGGTTCCCATGGCTACACCTTC
-	TRBV3-1/TRBV3-2	TRBJ1-2	CASSSRVQGYGYTF	TGTGCCAGCAGCAGTCGGGTCCAAGGCTATGGCTACACCTTC
-	TRBV5-1	TRBJ1-3	CASSPGGVSGNTIYF	TGCGCCAGCAGCCCCGGAGGCGTCTCTGGAAACACCATATATTTT
TRBD2	TRBV29-1	TRBJ2-2	CSALGLAGTGELFF	TGCAGCGCCCTCGGACTAGCGGGCACCGGGGAGCTGTTTTTT
TRBD2	TRBV5-1	TRBJ2-3	CASSSGLAGSTDTQYF	TGCGCCAGCAGCTCGGGACTAGCGGGGAGCACAGATACGCAGTATTTT
TRBD1	TRBV2	TRBJ1-6	CASTGMDRGIDSPLHF	TGTGCCAGCACGGGCATGGACAGGGGCATTGATTCACCCCTCCACTTT
TRBD1	TRBV5-1	TRBJ1-4	CASSLWGQGNEKLFF	TGCGCCAGCAGCTTGTGGGGACAGGGGAACGAAAAACTGTTTTTT
-	TRBV28	TRBJ1-5	CASSFEQDSSNQPQHF	TGTGCCAGCAGTTTTGAACAGGACAGTAGCAATCAGCCCCAGCATTTT
TRBD2	TRBV5-8	TRBJ2-1	CASSPVGSGRRAYNEQFF	TGTGCCAGCAGCCCCGTTGGTAGCGGGAGAAGGGCGTACAATGAGCAGTTCTTC
-	TRBV19	TRBJ1-1	CASSIGHNTEAFF	TGTGCCAGTAGTATAGGACATAACACTGAAGCTTTCTTT
TRBD1	TRBV9	TRBJ1-4	CASSVAAGGGEKLFF	TGTGCCAGCAGCGTAGCGGCAGGGGGAGGTGAAAAACTGTTTTTT
-	TRBV10-1	TRBJ2-1	CAPLRRGSSYNEQFF	TGCGCCCCCCTAAGGCGGGGAAGCTCCTACAATGAGCAGTTCTTC
TRBD2	TRBV28	TRBJ2-1	CASGTSGITGPKFF	TGTGCCAGTGGGACTAGCGGGATTACTGGTCCCAAGTTCTTC